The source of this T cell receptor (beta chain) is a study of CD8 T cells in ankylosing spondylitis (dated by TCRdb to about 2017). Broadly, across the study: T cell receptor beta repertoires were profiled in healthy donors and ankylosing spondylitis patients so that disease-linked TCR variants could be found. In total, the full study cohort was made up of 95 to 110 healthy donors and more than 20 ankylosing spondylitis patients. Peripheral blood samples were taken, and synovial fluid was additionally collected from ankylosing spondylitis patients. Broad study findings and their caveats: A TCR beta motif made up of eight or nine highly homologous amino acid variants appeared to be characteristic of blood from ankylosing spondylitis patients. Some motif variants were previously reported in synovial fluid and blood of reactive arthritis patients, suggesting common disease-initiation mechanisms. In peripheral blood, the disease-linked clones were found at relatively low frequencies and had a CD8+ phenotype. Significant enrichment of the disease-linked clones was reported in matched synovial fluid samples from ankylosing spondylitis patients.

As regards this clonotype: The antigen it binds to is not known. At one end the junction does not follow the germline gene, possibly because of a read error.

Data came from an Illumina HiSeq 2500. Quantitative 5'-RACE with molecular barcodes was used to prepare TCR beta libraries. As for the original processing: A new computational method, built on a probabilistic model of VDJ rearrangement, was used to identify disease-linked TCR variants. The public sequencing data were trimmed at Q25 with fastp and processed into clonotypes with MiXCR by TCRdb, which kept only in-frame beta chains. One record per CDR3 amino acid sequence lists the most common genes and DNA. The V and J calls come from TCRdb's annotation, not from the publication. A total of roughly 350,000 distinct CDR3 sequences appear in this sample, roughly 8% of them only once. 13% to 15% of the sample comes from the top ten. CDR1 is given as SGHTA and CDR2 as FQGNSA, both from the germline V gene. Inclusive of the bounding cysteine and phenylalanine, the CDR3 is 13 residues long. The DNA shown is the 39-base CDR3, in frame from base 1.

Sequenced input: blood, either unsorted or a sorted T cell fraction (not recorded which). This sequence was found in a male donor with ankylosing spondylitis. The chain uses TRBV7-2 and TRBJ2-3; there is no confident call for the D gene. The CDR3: CASSSGNTDTQFF. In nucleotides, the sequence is TGTGCCAGCAGCTCTGGCAACACAGATACGCAGTTTTTT.